This T cell receptor (beta chain) derives from a study of T cells in narcolepsy. In the study overall: Patients with NT1 or NT2 and healthy control donors were enrolled. Study conclusions and caveats: Autoreactive clone sequences were missing from some blood memory CD4+ repertoires. Blood of same and different patients, but not healthy controls, reportedly held recurring autoreactive clonotypes. Same-patient CSF and blood CD4+ T cell clonotypes included HCRT-specific and TRIB2-specific autoreactive ones.

Germline V gene sequence: CDR1 GTSNPN, CDR2 SVGIG (reference sequence). V was pared by 1 base and J by 9 bases, with 18 bases between. The CDR3 consists of 15 residues. The data were produced by immunoSEQ multiplex PCR, yet TCRdb's version contains in-frame clones alone and is incomplete. The repertoire holds 30,000 or so clones, with under 85% as singletons. Notes on this clone: Its antigen is unknown.

This chain uses TRBV30 with TRBJ2-2; D may be TRBD1 or TRBD2 (6 bases each). The sequencing sample was made of memory (CD45RA-) CD4+ T cells from blood. The TCR was taken from a human donor in good health. For the CDR3, the DNA is TGTGCCTGGAGTGATAAGTCTCTGGGGGGCCGGGAGCTGTTTTTT. Protein product: CAWSDKSLGGRELFF.